These 14 T cell receptor beta chains came from one sample sequenced in a study of regulatory T cells in long-lasting Graves disease. Sequencing libraries for TCR beta were prepared with iRepertoire HTBI primers and Arm-PCR of CDR3 regions. Via MiXCR, TCRdb re-called the multiplex PCR reads, giving one row per CDR3 protein. The table includes about 400,000 distinct CDR3 sequences, about a fifth detected once. This sample's time point: persistent/refractory GD, antithyroid drugs over 5 years with positive TRAb. Preparation of the TCR library used RNA extracted from PBMCs. The specimen comprised peripheral blood mononuclear cells (PBMCs), sampled when the disease was refractory, from a patient treated with antithyroid drugs. These receptor sequences come from a female donor with Graves disease.

Only a few counts were recorded for this clonotype. The V call is TRBV6-2 or TRBV6-3, the J call TRBJ2-7; 9 nucleotides agree with TRBD1. Germline V gene sequence: CDR1 MNHEY, CDR2 SVGEGT. V shed 6 bases, J shed 1 base, and the junction held 10 bases outside the gene matches. This CDR3 contains 16 residues. CDR3 nucleotide sequence: TGTGCCAGCAGCAGTATCCGGGACAGGGCTTCCTACGAGCAGTACTTC. Encoded protein: CASSSIRDRASYEQYF.

This clonotype was counted only a few times. The V and J genes are TRBV19 and TRBJ2-7; no firm D call. The length of the CDR3 is 16 residues. CDR1 and CDR2 (germline): LNHDA, SQIVND (reference sequence). Trimming stripped 5 bases from V and 5 bases from J, with 22 bases between. In nucleotides, the CDR3 is TGTGCCAGTAGTGACCTTTGGACCACCCCTTTGGACGAGCAGTACTTC. Amino acid sequence: CASSDLWTTPLDEQYF. Using reference TRBV19 and TRBJ2-7 for the parts outside the CDR3, the full variable domain is DGGITQSPKYLFRKEGQNVTLSCEQNLNHDAMYWYRQDPGQGLRLIYYSQIVNDFQKGDIAEGYSVSREKKESFPLTVTSAQKNPTAFYLCASSDLWTTPLDEQYFGPGTRLTVT.

This clonotype showed up just once. The chain uses TRBV19 and TRBJ1-4, with TRBD1 identical over 9 bases. The length of the CDR3 is 14 residues. With V trimmed by 3 bases and J by 6 bases, 2 bases remained unmatched. From germline, CDR1 is LNHDA and CDR2 SQIVND (reference sequence). The CDR3 DNA reads as TGTGCCAGTAGTATTGGGACAGGGTATGAAAAACTGTTTTTT. Translated, it gives CASSIGTGYEKLFF.

This clonotype was detected many times. The chain carries TRBV12-3 or TRBV12-4 and TRBJ1-2; the D is unclear. The CDR3 is made up of 13 amino acids. The V end was cut by 3 bases, the J end by 0 bases, with 5 bases between. CDR3 loop: CASSLLSNYGYTF. In DNA, the CDR3 is TGTGCCAGCAGTTTGCTCTCTAACTATGGCTACACCTTC.

The chain is built from TRBV5-6 and TRBJ2-6; no clear D gene. Germline V CDR1 and CDR2: SGHDT, YYEEEE. The CDR3 is 16 residues long. V shed 0 bases and J shed 0 bases, with 7 bases lying between them. CDR3 sequence: CASSLVGHSGANVLTF. The CDR3 region has the DNA TGTGCCAGCAGCTTGGTCGGGCACTCTGGGGCCAACGTCCTGACTTTC. The full variable domain, in which reference TRBV5-6 and TRBJ2-6 provide the parts outside the CDR3, is DAGVTQSPTHLIKTRGQQVTLRCSPKSGHDTVSWYQQALGQGPQFIFQYYEEEERQRGNFPDRFSGHQFPNYSSELNVNALLLGDSALYLCASSLVGHSGANVLTFGAGSRLTVL.

The chain joins TRBV7-9 to TRBJ1-4; weak D call: TRBD1 (5 bases). The V and J ends lost 4 bases and 7 bases respectively, with 13 bases between them. This CDR3 region has 14 residues. The germline V gene has CDR1 SEHNR and CDR2 FQNEAQ (reference sequence). For the CDR3, the DNA is TGTGCCAGCAGCTCCGGGGGAGGGTCTGAAAAACTGTTTTTT. This translates into CASSSGGGSEKLFF.

About this clonotype: A read error is the likely source, as a far larger clone sits one nucleotide away. The J gene is TRBJ2-5, the V gene TRBV7-9; TRBD2 is a possible D gene (6 bases). The CDR3 spans 14 residues. Trimming removed 3 bases from V and 5 bases from J, with 13 bases in between. Per germline, CDR1 SEHNR and CDR2 FQNEAQ (reference sequence). The CDR3 region is CASSFATGVETQYF. CDR3 DNA: TGTGCCAGCAGCTTTGCGACGGGAGTGGAGACCCAGTACTTC.

This clonotype has a single count. The V and J genes are TRBV30 and TRBJ2-2, with D unclear. Germline loops: CDR1 GTSNPN, CDR2 SVGIG (reference sequence). This CDR3 is built from 14 residues. Trimming removed 2 bases at V and 6 bases at J, with 13 bases between. CDR3 region: CAWSLNLGSGELFF. DNA of the CDR3: TGTGCCTGGAGTTTAAATTTGGGTTCCGGGGAGCTGTTTTTT.

The chain recombines TRBV2 with TRBJ2-5, with 10 bases lining up with TRBD2. This CDR3 spans 16 amino acids. Germline V gene lookup returns CDR1 SNHLY and CDR2 FYNNEI. Trimming cost V 8 bases and J 4 bases; bases outside gene matches: 13. As DNA, the CDR3 is TGTGCCAGCGGGCTAGCGGGAGCAGCGAGTAGAGAGACCCAGTACTTC. Amino acids: CASGLAGAASRETQYF.

This clonotype was observed a handful of times. This chain links TRBV20-1 with TRBJ2-5, with D perhaps matching TRBD1 or TRBD2 (6 bases each). The V gene lost 5 bases and the J gene lost 5 bases, with 18 bases spanning the gap. Germline V lookup: CDR1 DFQATT, CDR2 SNEGSKA (reference sequence). This CDR3 has 14 amino acids. The CDR3 spells CSAPSGGRGETQYF. Here the CDR3 DNA reads TGCAGTGCTCCTAGTGGGGGGCGAGGGGAGACCCAGTACTTC.

This clonotype was recorded at least ten times. The chain recombines TRBV2 with TRBJ1-1; D is unclear. V was cut by 7 bases and J by 2 bases, with 14 bases left in between. The length of the CDR3 is 14 residues. Germline V gene data show CDR1 as SNHLY and CDR2 as FYNNEI. The CDR3 DNA sequence: TGTGCCAGCACAAAGATTGGGTTAAACACTGAAGCTTTCTTT. Translation: CASTKIGLNTEAFF.

The V gene is TRBV20-1, the J gene TRBJ1-1; tentatively, D is TRBD1 (5 bases). V lost 5 bases to trimming and J lost 6 bases, with 19 bases between them. This CDR3 has 14 amino acids. The germline V gene encodes CDR1 DFQATT and CDR2 SNEGSKA (reference sequence). CDR3 region: CSADPRDLNAEAFF. The CDR3 DNA follows: TGCAGTGCTGACCCACGGGACCTAAACGCTGAAGCTTTCTTT.

This clonotype was found a few times. The chain links TRBV7-2 to TRBJ2-7; 11 bases align to TRBD2. Germline values: CDR1 SGHTA, CDR2 FQGNSA. After removal of 11 bases from V and 4 bases from J, the junction contained 19 bases not matched to a gene. This CDR3 comprises 17 residues. The DNA for the CDR3 is TGTGCCTGCGGACGGGGCGGACTAGCGGGTCTGACATACGAGCAGTACTTC. Translating it yields CACGRGGLAGLTYEQYF.

The rearrangement joins TRBV15 to TRBJ1-6, with 7 bases identical to TRBD1. The CDR3 extends over 15 amino acids. Germline V lookup: CDR1 LNHNV, CDR2 YYDKDF (reference sequence). V was pared by 3 bases and J by 8 bases, with 7 bases of the junction left unmatched. In nucleotides, the CDR3 is TGTGCCACCAGCAGTACCGGGACAGCCTATTCACCCCTCCACTTT. Amino acid sequence: CATSSTGTAYSPLHF. Combining the CDR3 with reference TRBV15 and TRBJ1-6 gives the whole variable domain DAMVIQNPRYQVTQFGKPVTLSCSQTLNHNVMYWYQQKSSQAPKLLFHYYDKDFNNEADTPDNFQSRRPNTSFCFLDIRSPGLGDTAMYLCATSSTGTAYSPLHFGNGTRLTVT.